The rows below give T cell receptor beta chains drawn from one sample of a study of T cell responses to AZD1222 COVID-19 vaccine. TCRdb's copy holds only in-frame clones and misses some; the assay was immunoSEQ multiplex PCR. The table includes some 64,000 clones, around 83% detected once. Sequencing was performed on peripheral blood, taken on day 0 of AZD1222 vaccination. These receptor sequences come from an adult in good health. Both conserved end residues are part of each CDR3. A D gene is named only where the DNA matches it firmly. Only part of the rows carry a size: once, few, many, or a class if the clone is expanded.

v_call,d_call,clone_size,j_call,cdr3_aa,cdr3_nt
TRBV24-1,NA,NA,TRBJ1-2,CATSDHGYGYTF,TGTGCCACCAGTGATCATGGCTATGGCTACACCTTC
TRBV11-2,NA,few,TRBJ2-6,CASSSTWYGANVLTF,TGTGCCAGCAGCTCCACCTGGTATGGGGCCAACGTCCTGACTTTC
TRBV3-1/TRBV3-2,TRBD2,NA,TRBJ2-1,CASSQDPSGVYNEQFF,TGTGCCAGCAGCCAAGATCCTAGCGGGGTATACAATGAGCAGTTCTTC
TRBV19,TRBD2,NA,TRBJ2-1,CASSISGGNNEQFF,TGTGCCAGTAGTATAAGCGGGGGCAACAATGAGCAGTTCTTC
TRBV5-5,TRBD1,NA,TRBJ1-1,CASSFNSPNRGTEAFF,TGTGCCAGCAGTTTTAACTCCCCAAACAGGGGCACTGAAGCTTTCTTT
TRBV4-2,NA,once,TRBJ1-6,CASSQGGGRGFSPLHF,TGTGCCAGCAGCCAAGGGGGTGGCAGGGGATTTTCACCCCTCCACTTT
TRBV25-1,NA,NA,TRBJ2-1,CASSVPGPSYNEQFF,TGTGCCAGCAGTGTTCCGGGACCCTCCTACAATGAGCAGTTCTTC
TRBV5-1,NA,NA,TRBJ2-7,CASSLAGTSYEQYF,TGCGCCAGCAGCTTGGCCGGGACAAGCTACGAGCAGTACTTC
TRBV5-1,TRBD1,NA,TRBJ2-1,CASSLETGVNEQFF,TGCGCCAGCAGCTTGGAAACAGGGGTCAATGAGCAGTTCTTC
TRBV7-9,NA,few,TRBJ1-5,CASSFQSDGNQPQHF,TGTGCCAGCAGCTTCCAATCTGATGGGAATCAGCCCCAGCATTTT
TRBV10-1,TRBD2,NA,TRBJ2-7,CASSSSGGPYEQYF,TGCGCCAGCAGCTCTAGCGGCGGACCCTACGAGCAGTACTTC
TRBV11-2,NA,NA,TRBJ2-1,CASSSRGTYNEQFF,TGTGCCAGCAGCTCCAGGGGCACCTACAATGAGCAGTTCTTC
TRBV7-8,NA,NA,TRBJ1-3,CASRQVGSGNTIYF,TGTGCCAGCAGGCAGGTTGGCTCTGGAAACACCATATATTTT
TRBV18,NA,NA,TRBJ2-1,CASSPGGSYNGQFF,TGTGCCAGCTCACCTGGTGGCTCCTACAATGGGCAGTTCTTC